These 29 T cell receptor beta chains came from one sample sequenced in a study of T cell clonotyping in hematopoietic cell transplantation. The repertoire was sequenced with immunoSEQ multiplex PCR; TCRdb's copy has only in-frame clones and lacks some. The sample contains roughly 17,000 clones, 85% to 95% of which appear only once. Sequenced: peripheral blood mononuclear cells. These receptors all stem from a man aged 35 to 55 in good health. Some clones in this sample may be carry-over from other donors' samples.

The genes are TRBV30 and TRBJ2-2; 7 nucleotides match TRBD1. In germline, CDR1 is GTSNPN, CDR2 SVGIG (reference sequence). The CDR3 length is 15 residues. V was clipped by 4 bases and J by 0 bases; unmatched bases: 5. The CDR3 here is CAWTTGQTNTGELFF. The DNA of the CDR3 is TGTGCCTGGACGACGGGACAGACGAACACCGGGGAGCTGTTTTTT.

The chain carries TRBV9 and TRBJ2-7; D unclear. Germline V gene lookup returns CDR1 SGDLS and CDR2 YYNGEE. V was shortened by 3 bases and J by 3 bases, with 7 bases between the two germline ends. The CDR3 is 12 amino acids. The CDR3 DNA follows: TGTGCCAGCAGCGCGGCAGACTACGAGCAGTACTTC. Amino acids: CASSAADYEQYF.

V gene TRBV4-1 combines with J gene TRBJ2-7; 9 bases are a match to TRBD2. The germline V gene has CDR1 MGHRA and CDR2 YSYEKL. V lost 1 base, J lost 3 bases, and 7 bases stayed unmatched. The CDR3 covers 16 residues. The CDR3 is CASSQVQAGGDYEQYF. CDR3 bases: TGCGCCAGCAGCCAAGTTCAAGCGGGGGGCGACTACGAGCAGTACTTC.

The V gene is TRBV19, the J gene TRBJ2-5; TRBD1 aligns across 11 bases. CDR1 and CDR2 from the germline V gene are LNHDA and SQIVND (reference sequence). The CDR3 has 15 amino acids. Unmatched junction bases numbered 9, after V lost 5 bases and J lost 7 bases. This CDR3 reads CASSRRTGGAGTQYF. DNA of the CDR3: TGTGCCAGTAGTCGCAGGACAGGGGGCGCCGGGACCCAGTACTTC.

The chain has TRBV7-9 and TRBJ1-4; D is perhaps TRBD1 (5 bases). Trimming left V 0 bases short and J 0 bases short, with 11 bases between. There are 17 residues in the CDR3. Germline assignment: CDR1 SEHNR and CDR2 FQNEAQ (reference sequence). Written as DNA, the CDR3 is TGTGCCAGCAGCTTAGCAGGGAAGACAGCAACTAATGAAAAACTGTTTTTT. This translates into CASSLAGKTATNEKLFF. Supplemented by reference TRBV7-9 and TRBJ1-4, the full variable domain reads DTGVSQNPRHKITKRGQNVTFRCDPISEHNRLYWYRQTLGQGPEFLTYFQNEAQLEKSRLLSDRFSAERPKGSFSTLEIQRTEQGDSAMYLCASSLAGKTATNEKLFFGSGTQLSVL.

V and J are TRBV5-1 and TRBJ2-7, with D possibly being TRBD2 (6 bases). The germline V and J ends were trimmed by 4 bases and 0 bases, with 8 bases remaining between them. The germline gives CDR1 SGHRS, CDR2 YFSETQ. CDR3 length equals 13 residues. CDR3 region: CASSPGSSYEQYF. The CDR3 DNA sequence: TGCGCCAGCAGCCCCGGGAGCTCCTACGAGCAGTACTTC.

The chain has TRBV29-1 and TRBJ2-7, with TRBD1 matching over 10 bases. Germline V gene data show CDR1 as SQVTM and CDR2 as ANQGSEA. CDR3 length: 15 residues. The J segment lost 4 bases and the V segment lost 2 bases, leaving 8 bases of the junction unmatched. CDR3 bases: TGCAGCGTTGAAATCCCCGGGACAGGGGAATACGAGCAGTACTTC. It translates to CSVEIPGTGEYEQYF.

The rearrangement links TRBV6-5 to TRBJ1-2, with unresolved D. The CDR3 has 15 residues. Germline values: CDR1 MNHEY, CDR2 SVGAGI. Deletions cut 6 bases from V and 3 bases from J, with 17 bases between. This CDR3 is CASRRQRDTYYGYTF. The CDR3 DNA follows: TGTGCCAGCAGGCGACAAAGAGACACTTACTATGGCTACACCTTC.

V gene TRBV5-6 combines with J gene TRBJ2-7, with TRBD2 matching over 9 bases. The CDR3 loop spans 14 amino acids. V gave up 0 bases and J gave up 6 bases; unmatched junction bases: 4. Per germline, CDR1 SGHDT and CDR2 YYEEEE. CDR3 residues: CASSLALAGGEQYF. CDR3 nucleotides: TGTGCCAGCAGCTTGGCACTAGCGGGTGGCGAGCAGTACTTC.

This clone was seen just once. The V gene is TRBV30, the J gene TRBJ2-7; D not certain. The CDR3 contains 12 residues. The V and J ends lost 3 bases and 1 base respectively, with 7 bases between them. Germline V lookup: CDR1 GTSNPN, CDR2 SVGIG (reference sequence). CDR3 DNA sequence: TGTGCCTGGAGAACAGAGTCCTACGAGCAGTACTTC. The encoded protein is CAWRTESYEQYF.

This rearrangement joins TRBV4-1 to TRBJ1-2; D possibly corresponds to TRBD1 (6 bases). Germline CDR1 MGHRA, CDR2 YSYEKL. V gave up 4 bases and J gave up 0 bases, with 12 bases separating them. The CDR3 spans 15 residues. The CDR3 DNA is TGCGCCAGCAGCCCCAGGGACACAGCTAACTATGGCTACACCTTC. Protein: CASSPRDTANYGYTF.

CDR3 in DNA: TGCAGCGTAATGCCCCTACAGGGAGGATCCACTGAAGCTTTCTTT. Translated: CSVMPLQGGSTEAFF. The chain carries TRBV29-1 and TRBJ1-1, with D possibly matching TRBD1 (6 bases). Per germline, CDR1 SQVTM and CDR2 ANQGSEA. This CDR3 has 15 amino acids. Trimming cost V 6 bases and J 4 bases, with 21 bases left between them.

The chain carries TRBV9 and TRBJ2-2; 7 positions match TRBD1. Germline values: CDR1 SGDLS, CDR2 YYNGEE. V lost 2 bases and J lost 6; bases outside the gene matches: 10. The CDR3 has 16 amino acids. The CDR3 coding sequence is TGTGCCAGCAGCGTCGAGGGGGCGGACCCGCCCGGGGAGCTGTTTTTT. This sequence encodes CASSVEGADPPGELFF.

This chain uses TRBV7-3 with TRBJ2-3; 11 bases agree with TRBD2. Germline loops: CDR1 SGHTA, CDR2 FQGTGA. The ends lost 5 bases at V and 5 bases at J; junction bases unmatched: 6. The length of the CDR3 is 15 residues. The CDR3 DNA follows: TGTGCCAGCAGCCTTGTAGCGGGGGGGCAAGATACGCAGTATTTT. Amino acids: CASSLVAGGQDTQYF.

This chain connects TRBV9 to TRBJ1-1; unclear D gene. Between the trimmed V and J ends, which lost 0 bases and 7 bases, there was a span of 10 bases. CDR1 is SGDLS and CDR2 is YYNGEE in the germline V gene. The CDR3 length is 13 residues. The CDR3: CASSVAPLGEAFF. The CDR3 DNA reads TGTGCCAGCAGCGTAGCCCCTTTGGGTGAAGCTTTCTTT.

V is TRBV30 and J is TRBJ2-7; D is possibly TRBD2 (5 bases). The V gene's germline CDR1 is GTSNPN and CDR2 SVGIG (reference sequence). The V gene lost 0 bases and the J gene lost 6 bases, with 9 bases spanning the gap. The CDR3 spans 12 residues. In DNA, the CDR3 is TGTGCCTGGAGTGTAGGAGGTCGCGAGCAGTACTTC. Translated, it gives CAWSVGGREQYF.

The rearrangement links TRBV5-6 to TRBJ2-7; possibly TRBD1 for D (5 bases). V gave up 3 bases and J gave up 0 bases, with 13 bases separating them. Germline assignment: CDR1 SGHDT and CDR2 YYEEEE. This CDR3 is 15 amino acids long. CDR3 region: CASSSMTAASYEQYF. The DNA of the CDR3 is TGTGCCAGCAGCTCGATGACAGCCGCCTCCTACGAGCAGTACTTC.

The rearrangement uses TRBV10-3 and TRBJ1-1; tentatively, D is TRBD1 (6 bases). Germline V lookup: CDR1 ENHRY, CDR2 SYGVKD. Trimming cost V 6 bases and J 1 base, with 12 bases left between them. CDR3 length equals 14 residues. CDR3 residues: CAIRPQGTNTEAFF. In DNA form, the CDR3 reads TGTGCCATCAGGCCCCAGGGGACGAACACTGAAGCTTTCTTT.

The gene calls are TRBV6-1 and TRBJ2-7, with 12 bases that match TRBD1. Germline V gene data show CDR1 as MNHNS and CDR2 as SASEGT. The V gene end was trimmed by 11 bases and the J gene end by 7 bases; junction bases not matched to a gene: 9. The length of the CDR3 is 13 residues. The CDR3 sequence is CAGAGQGAKEQYF. The CDR3 bases are TGTGCCGGCGCGGGACAGGGGGCGAAGGAGCAGTACTTC.

In this sample, this clone turned up a few times. The chain has TRBV6-5 and TRBJ2-1; 8 bases align to TRBD2. Germline CDR1 and CDR2: MNHEY and SVGAGI. The CDR3 length is 16 residues. Germline trimming cut 2 bases from V and 7 bases from J; bases unmatched to any gene: 10. The CDR3 nucleotides are TGTGCCAGCAGTTACGGGGGACTAGTAGACATAAATGAGCAGTTCTTC. It is translated as CASSYGGLVDINEQFF.

The chain recombines TRBV19 with TRBJ1-1, with a weak D call TRBD1 (5 bases). Trimming removed 5 bases from V and 0 bases from J, with 10 bases in between. The CDR3 totals 14 residues. The germline V gene has CDR1 LNHDA and CDR2 SQIVND (reference sequence). CDR3 sequence (DNA): TGTGCCAGTAGTTCGGGGGTAATGAACACTGAAGCTTTCTTT. Translating gives CASSSGVMNTEAFF.

The chain combines TRBV27 with TRBJ2-1; D is tentatively TRBD1 or TRBD2 (5 bases each). V was trimmed by 4 bases and J by 9 bases, leaving 10 bases between them. The CDR3 has 12 residues. Germline V gives CDR1 MNHEY, CDR2 SMNVEV (reference sequence). The CDR3 region is CASSSSGSEQFF. CDR3 in DNA: TGTGCCAGCAGTTCGTCAGGGAGTGAGCAGTTCTTC.

This chain uses TRBV5-6 with TRBJ2-3, with TRBD1 matching over 9 bases. There are 16 residues in the CDR3. Per germline, CDR1 SGHDT and CDR2 YYEEEE. V shed 0 bases, J shed 0 bases, and the junction held 2 bases outside the gene matches. The CDR3 region has the DNA TGTGCCAGCAGCTTGGGGGACAGGGATAGCACAGATACGCAGTATTTT. This gives the protein CASSLGDRDSTDTQYF.

The DNA for the CDR3 is TGTGCCAGCAGTGGACTCACAGATACGCAGTATTTT. This codes for CASSGLTDTQYF. The J gene is TRBJ2-3, the V gene TRBV2; D not certain. CDR3 size: 12 residues. V lost 4 bases to trimming and J lost 2 bases, with 4 bases between them. In germline, CDR1 is SNHLY, CDR2 FYNNEI.

The table lists this clone with a count of one. The rearrangement joins TRBV29-1 to TRBJ1-2; D call uncertain. This CDR3 is 11 amino acids long. Looked up from germline, CDR1 is SQVTM and CDR2 is ANQGSEA. V shed 7 bases and J shed 1 base, with 7 bases lying between them. CDR3 protein: CSAGRNYGYTF. CDR3 in DNA: TGCAGCGCCGGTCGTAACTATGGCTACACCTTC. The whole variable domain, filled in from reference TRBV29-1 and TRBJ1-2, reads SAVISQKPSRDICQRGTSLTIQCQVDSQVTMMFWYRQQPGQSLTLIATANQGSEATYESGFVIDKFPISRPNLTFSTLTVSNMSPEDSSIYLCSAGRNYGYTFGSGTRLTVV.

The rearrangement links TRBV7-7 to TRBJ2-5, with a tentative D call TRBD2 (5 bases). Looked up from germline, CDR1 is SSHAT and CDR2 is FNYEAQ (reference sequence). The CDR3 sequence is 14 residues long. Trimming stripped 5 bases from V and 5 bases from J, with 15 bases between. CDR3 sequence: CASSTWSTGETQYF. The CDR3 nucleotides read TGTGCCAGCAGCACTTGGAGTACGGGGGAGACCCAGTACTTC.

The chain carries TRBV5-6 and TRBJ2-7; possibly TRBD1 or TRBD2 for D (6 bases each). The CDR3 loop spans 13 amino acids. CDR1 and CDR2 (germline): SGHDT, YYEEEE. Trimming stripped 1 base from V and 7 bases from J, with 12 bases between. This chain's CDR3 is CASSLLRGGEQYF. The CDR3 DNA follows: TGTGCCAGCAGCTTGTTGCGAGGGGGGGAGCAGTACTTC.

This clone was seen a single time. The chain links TRBV27 to TRBJ2-2, with TRBD1 matching over 10 bases. The CDR3 sequence is 17 residues long. Germline CDR1 MNHEY, CDR2 SMNVEV (reference sequence). J gave up 0 bases and V 1 base, and 2 bases lay outside the gene matches. Here the CDR3 DNA reads TGTGCCAGCAGTTTATATGGGACAGGGGCGAACACCGGGGAGCTGTTTTTT. Translation: CASSLYGTGANTGELFF.

This chain joins TRBV2 and TRBJ2-7; 10 bases align to TRBD2. The CDR3 spans 15 residues. V lost 1 base to trimming and J lost 3 bases; unmatched junction nucleotides: 3. Germline V gene lookup returns CDR1 SNHLY and CDR2 FYNNEI. The CDR3: CASSEGTSGGYEQYF. The CDR3 DNA is TGTGCCAGCAGTGAAGGGACTAGCGGTGGCTACGAGCAGTACTTC.